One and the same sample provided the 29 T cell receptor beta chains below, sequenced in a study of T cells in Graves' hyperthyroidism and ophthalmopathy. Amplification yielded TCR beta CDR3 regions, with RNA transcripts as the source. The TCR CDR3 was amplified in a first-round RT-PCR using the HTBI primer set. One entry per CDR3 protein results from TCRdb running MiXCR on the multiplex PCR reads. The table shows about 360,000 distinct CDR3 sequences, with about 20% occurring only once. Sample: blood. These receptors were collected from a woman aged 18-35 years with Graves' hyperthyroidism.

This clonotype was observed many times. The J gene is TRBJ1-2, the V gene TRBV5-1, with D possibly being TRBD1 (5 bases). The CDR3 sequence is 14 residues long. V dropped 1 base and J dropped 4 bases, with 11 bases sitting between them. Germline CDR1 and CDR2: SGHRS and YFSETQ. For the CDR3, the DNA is TGCGCCAGCAGCTTGACCACAGGAACCTATGGCTACACCTTC. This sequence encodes CASSLTTGTYGYTF.

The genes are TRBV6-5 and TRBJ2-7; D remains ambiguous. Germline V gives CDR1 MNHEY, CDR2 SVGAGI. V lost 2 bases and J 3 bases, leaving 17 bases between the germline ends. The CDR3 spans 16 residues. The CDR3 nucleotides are TGTGCCAGCAGTTACCGAGGTAACCCCTGGGACTACGAGCAGTACTTC. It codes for CASSYRGNPWDYEQYF.

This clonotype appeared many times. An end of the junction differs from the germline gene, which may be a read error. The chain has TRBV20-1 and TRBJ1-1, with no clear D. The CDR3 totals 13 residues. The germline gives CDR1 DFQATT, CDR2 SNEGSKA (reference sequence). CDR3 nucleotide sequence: TGCAGCGCTAGAATAGACTGGAACACTGAAGCTTTCTTT. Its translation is CSARIDWNTEAFF.

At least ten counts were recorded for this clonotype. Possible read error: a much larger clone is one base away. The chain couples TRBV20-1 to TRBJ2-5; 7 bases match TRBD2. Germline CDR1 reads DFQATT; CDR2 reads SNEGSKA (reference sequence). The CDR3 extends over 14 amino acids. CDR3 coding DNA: TGCAGTGCTCGGACTGGGAGGGGTGAAGAGACCCGGTACTTC. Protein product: CSARTGRGEETRYF.

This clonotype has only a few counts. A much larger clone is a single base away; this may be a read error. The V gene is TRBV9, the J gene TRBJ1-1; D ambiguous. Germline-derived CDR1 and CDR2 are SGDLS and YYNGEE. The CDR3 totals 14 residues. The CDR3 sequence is CASSPSGGNTEACF. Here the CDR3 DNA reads TGTGCCAGCAGTCCCTCGGGAGGGAACACTGAAGCTTGCTTT.

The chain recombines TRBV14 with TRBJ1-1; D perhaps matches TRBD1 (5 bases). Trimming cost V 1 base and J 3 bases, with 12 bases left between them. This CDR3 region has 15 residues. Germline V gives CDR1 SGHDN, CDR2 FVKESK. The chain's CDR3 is CASSQGLGGDTEAFF. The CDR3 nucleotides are TGTGCCAGCAGCCAAGGTCTCGGGGGGGACACTGAAGCTTTCTTT.

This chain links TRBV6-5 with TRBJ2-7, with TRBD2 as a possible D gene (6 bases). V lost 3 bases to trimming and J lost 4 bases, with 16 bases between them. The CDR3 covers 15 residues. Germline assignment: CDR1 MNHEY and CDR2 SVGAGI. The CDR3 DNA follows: TGTGCCAGCAGTTATGAGACAGTGGGAGGATACGAGCAGTACTTC. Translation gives CASSYETVGGYEQYF.

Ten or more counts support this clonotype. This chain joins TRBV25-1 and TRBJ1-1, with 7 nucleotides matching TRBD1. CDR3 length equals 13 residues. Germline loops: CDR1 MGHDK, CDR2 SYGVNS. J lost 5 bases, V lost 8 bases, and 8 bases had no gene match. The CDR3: CASLPGGATEAFF. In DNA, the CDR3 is TGTGCCAGCTTGCCAGGGGGTGCGACTGAAGCTTTCTTT.

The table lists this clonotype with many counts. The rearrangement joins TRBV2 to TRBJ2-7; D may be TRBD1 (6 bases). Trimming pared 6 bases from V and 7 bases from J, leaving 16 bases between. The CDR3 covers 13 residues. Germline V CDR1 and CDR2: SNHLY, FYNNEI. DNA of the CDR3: TGTGCCAGCAGGGGGACACGAGCTAGGGAGCAGTACTTC. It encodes CASRGTRAREQYF.

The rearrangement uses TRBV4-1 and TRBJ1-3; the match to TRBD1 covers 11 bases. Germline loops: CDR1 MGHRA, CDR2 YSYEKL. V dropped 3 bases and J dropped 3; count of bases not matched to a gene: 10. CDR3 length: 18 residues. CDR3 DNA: TGCGCCAGCAGCCACCCCCGGACAGGGGGCTTACGTGGAAACACCATATATTTT. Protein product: CASSHPRTGGLRGNTIYF.

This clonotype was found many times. The CDR3 region has the DNA TGTGCCAGCTCCCGACTCAGCAATCAGCCCCAGCATTTT. This codes for CASSRLSNQPQHF. The rearrangement uses TRBV18 and TRBJ1-5; no firm D call. The length of the CDR3 is 13 residues. The V and J ends lost 6 bases and 1 base respectively, with 7 bases between them. Germline CDR1 reads KGHSH; CDR2 reads LQKENI.

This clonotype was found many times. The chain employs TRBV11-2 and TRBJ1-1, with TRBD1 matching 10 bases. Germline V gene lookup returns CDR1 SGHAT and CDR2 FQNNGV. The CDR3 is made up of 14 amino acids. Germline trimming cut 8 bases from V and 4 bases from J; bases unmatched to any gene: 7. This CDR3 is CASFDRGRLTEAFF. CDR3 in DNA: TGTGCCAGCTTCGACAGGGGGCGACTCACTGAAGCTTTCTTT.

The CDR3 region has the DNA TGTGCCAGCGCCCCTGGGCGGGAGACCCAGTACTTC. Amino acids: CASAPGRETQYF. This chain uses TRBV12-3 or TRBV12-4 with TRBJ2-5; D not resolved. Trimming removed 8 bases at V and 5 bases at J, with 12 bases between. This CDR3 contains 12 residues.

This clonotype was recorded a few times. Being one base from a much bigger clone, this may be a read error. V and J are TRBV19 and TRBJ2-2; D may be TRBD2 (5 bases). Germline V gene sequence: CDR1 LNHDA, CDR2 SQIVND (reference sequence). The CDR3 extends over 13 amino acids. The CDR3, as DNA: TGTGCCAGTAGTATAGCGGGCACCGGGGAGCTGTGTTTT. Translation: CASSIAGTGELCF.

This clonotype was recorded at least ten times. CDR3: CASSITNTEAFF. The DNA of the CDR3 is TGTGCCAGTAGTATTACTAACACTGAAGCTTTCTTT. This chain links TRBV19 with TRBJ1-1; D remains unclear. Trimming removed 3 bases at V and 2 bases at J, with 4 bases between. Germline CDR1 reads LNHDA; CDR2 reads SQIVND (reference sequence). The CDR3 covers 12 residues.

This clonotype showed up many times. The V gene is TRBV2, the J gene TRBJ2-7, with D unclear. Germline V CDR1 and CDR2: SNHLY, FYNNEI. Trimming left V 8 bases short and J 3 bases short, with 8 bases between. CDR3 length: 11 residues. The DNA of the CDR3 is TGTGCCAGCGGTAGTGGCTACGAGCAGTACTTC. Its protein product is CASGSGYEQYF.

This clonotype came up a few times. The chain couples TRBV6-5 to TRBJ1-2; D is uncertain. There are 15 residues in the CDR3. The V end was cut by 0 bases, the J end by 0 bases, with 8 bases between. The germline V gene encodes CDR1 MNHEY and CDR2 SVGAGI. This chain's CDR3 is CASSYSIASNYGYTF. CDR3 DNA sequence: TGTGCCAGCAGTTACTCGATTGCCTCTAACTATGGCTACACCTTC.

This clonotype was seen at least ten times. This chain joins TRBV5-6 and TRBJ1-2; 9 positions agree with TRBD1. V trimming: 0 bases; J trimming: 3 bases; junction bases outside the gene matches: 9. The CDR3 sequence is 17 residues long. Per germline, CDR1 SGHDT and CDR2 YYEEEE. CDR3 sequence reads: CASSLGDRDSTHYGYTF. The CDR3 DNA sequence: TGTGCCAGCAGCTTGGGGGACAGGGACTCGACGCACTATGGCTACACCTTC. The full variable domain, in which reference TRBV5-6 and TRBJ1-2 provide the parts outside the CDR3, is DAGVTQSPTHLIKTRGQQVTLRCSPKSGHDTVSWYQQALGQGPQFIFQYYEEEERQRGNFPDRFSGHQFPNYSSELNVNALLLGDSALYLCASSLGDRDSTHYGYTFGSGTRLTVV.

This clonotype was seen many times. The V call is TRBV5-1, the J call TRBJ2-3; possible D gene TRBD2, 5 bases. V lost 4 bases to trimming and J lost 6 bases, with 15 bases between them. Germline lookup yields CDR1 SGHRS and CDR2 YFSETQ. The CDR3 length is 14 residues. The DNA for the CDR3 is TGCGCCAGCAGCCCCTGGACTCCCACGGATACGCAGTATTTT. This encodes CASSPWTPTDTQYF. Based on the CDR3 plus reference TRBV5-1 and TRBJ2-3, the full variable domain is KAGVTQTPRYLIKTRGQQVTLSCSPISGHRSVSWYQQTPGQGLQFLFEYFSETQRNKGNFPGRFSGRQFSNSRSEMNVSTLELGDSALYLCASSPWTPTDTQYFGPGTRLTVL.

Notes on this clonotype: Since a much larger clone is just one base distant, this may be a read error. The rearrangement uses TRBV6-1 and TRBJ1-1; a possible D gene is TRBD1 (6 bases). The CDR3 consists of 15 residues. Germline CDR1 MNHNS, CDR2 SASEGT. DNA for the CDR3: TGTGCCAGCAAAAGGACCCGGGACAACACCCTTGAATCTTTCTTT. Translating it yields CASKRTRDNTLESFF.

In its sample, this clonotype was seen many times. CDR3 protein: CAISEGMVISYEQYF. The DNA for the CDR3 is TGTGCCATCAGTGAGGGTATGGTAATCTCCTACGAGCAGTACTTC. This chain joins TRBV10-3 and TRBJ2-7; D ambiguous. CDR1 is ENHRY and CDR2 is SYGVKD in the germline V gene. The CDR3 loop spans 15 amino acids. V was pared by 2 bases and J by 0 bases, with 11 bases between.

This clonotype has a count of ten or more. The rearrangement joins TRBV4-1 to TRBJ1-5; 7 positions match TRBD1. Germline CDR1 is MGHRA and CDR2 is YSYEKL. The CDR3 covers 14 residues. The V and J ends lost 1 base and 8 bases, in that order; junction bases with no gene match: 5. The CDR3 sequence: CASSQGQGWEPQHF. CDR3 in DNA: TGCGCCAGCAGCCAAGGACAGGGTTGGGAGCCCCAGCATTTT.

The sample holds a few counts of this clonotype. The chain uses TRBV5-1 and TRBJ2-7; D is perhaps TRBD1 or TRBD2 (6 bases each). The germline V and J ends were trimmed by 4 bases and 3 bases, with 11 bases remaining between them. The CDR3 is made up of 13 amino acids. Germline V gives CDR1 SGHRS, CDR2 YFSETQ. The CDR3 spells CASSLGGLYEQYV. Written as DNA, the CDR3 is TGCGCCAGCAGCCTAGGGGGACTCTACGAGCAGTACGTC.

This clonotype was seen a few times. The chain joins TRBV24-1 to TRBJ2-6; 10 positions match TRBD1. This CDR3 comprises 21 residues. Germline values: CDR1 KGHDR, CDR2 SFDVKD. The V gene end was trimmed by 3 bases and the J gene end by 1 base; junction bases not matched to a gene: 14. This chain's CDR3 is CATSDASSSGTGASGANVLTF. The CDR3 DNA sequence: TGTGCCACCAGTGATGCCTCTTCTTCCGGGACAGGGGCTTCTGGGGCCAACGTCCTGACTTTC.

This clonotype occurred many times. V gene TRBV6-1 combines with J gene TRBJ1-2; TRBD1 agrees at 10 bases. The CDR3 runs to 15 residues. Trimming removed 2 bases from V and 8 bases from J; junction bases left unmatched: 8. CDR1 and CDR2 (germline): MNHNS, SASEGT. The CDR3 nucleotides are TGTGCCAGCAGTGAAAGGGACAGGGGCCAATTGGGCTACACCTTC. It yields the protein CASSERDRGQLGYTF.

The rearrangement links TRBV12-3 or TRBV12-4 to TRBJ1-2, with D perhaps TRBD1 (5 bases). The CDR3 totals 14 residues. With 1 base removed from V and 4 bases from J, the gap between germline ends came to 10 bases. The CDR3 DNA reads TGTGCCAGCAGTTTAGTAAAAGGGACCTATGGCTACACCTTC. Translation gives CASSLVKGTYGYTF.

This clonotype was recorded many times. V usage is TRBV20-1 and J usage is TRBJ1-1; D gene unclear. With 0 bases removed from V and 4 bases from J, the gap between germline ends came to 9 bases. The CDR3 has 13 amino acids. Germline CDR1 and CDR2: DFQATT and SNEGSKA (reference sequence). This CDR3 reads CSARDLPGTEAFF. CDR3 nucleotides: TGCAGTGCTAGAGATCTCCCGGGCACTGAAGCTTTCTTT.

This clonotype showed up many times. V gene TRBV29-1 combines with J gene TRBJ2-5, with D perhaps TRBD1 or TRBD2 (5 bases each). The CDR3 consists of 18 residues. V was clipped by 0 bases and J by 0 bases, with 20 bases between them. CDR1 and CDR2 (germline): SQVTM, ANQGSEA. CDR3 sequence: CSVEDLWGSQEYQETQYF. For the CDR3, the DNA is TGCAGCGTTGAAGATCTGTGGGGGAGCCAGGAGTACCAAGAGACCCAGTACTTC.

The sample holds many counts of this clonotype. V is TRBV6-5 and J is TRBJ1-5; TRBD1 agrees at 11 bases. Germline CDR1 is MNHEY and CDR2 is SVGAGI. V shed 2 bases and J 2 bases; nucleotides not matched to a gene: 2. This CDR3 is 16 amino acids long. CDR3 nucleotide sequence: TGTGCCAGCAGTTACGGGACAGGGGGAGGCAATCAGCCCCAGCATTTT. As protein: CASSYGTGGGNQPQHF.